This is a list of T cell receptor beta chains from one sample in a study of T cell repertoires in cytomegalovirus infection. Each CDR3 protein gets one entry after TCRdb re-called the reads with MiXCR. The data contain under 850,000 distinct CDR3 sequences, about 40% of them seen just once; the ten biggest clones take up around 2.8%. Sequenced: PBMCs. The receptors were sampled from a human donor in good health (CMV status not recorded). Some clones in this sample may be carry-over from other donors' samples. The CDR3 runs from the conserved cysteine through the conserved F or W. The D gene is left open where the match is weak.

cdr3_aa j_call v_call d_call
CSVGRTDKRTQYF TRBJ2-5 TRBV29-1 .
CASSGTGTGVNQPQHF TRBJ1-5 TRBV2 TRBD1
CASGFPDSRDTEAFF TRBJ1-1 TRBV12-5 .
CASSPTGLSNQPQHF TRBJ1-5 TRBV12-3/TRBV12-4 TRBD1
CASWDVGQPQHF TRBJ1-5 TRBV28 .
CASGVRGPNGNTIYF TRBJ1-3 TRBV7-2 TRBD1
CASSQDRVIDTQYF TRBJ2-3 TRBV7-9 TRBD1
CAWSDGPGTYEQYF TRBJ2-7 TRBV30 .
CASSDQGANTIYF TRBJ1-3 TRBV12-3/TRBV12-4 TRBD1
CAIGVGMNTEAFF TRBJ1-1 TRBV10-3 .
CASSLPGADYGYTF TRBJ1-2 TRBV7-2 .
CASTFGDREYQPQHF TRBJ1-5 TRBV28 TRBD1
CASSFWAGKKETQYF TRBJ2-5 TRBV28 .
CASSSGTGGSPLHF TRBJ1-6 TRBV7-3 TRBD1
CSAGVPYSNQPQHF TRBJ1-5 TRBV20-1 .
CASSESAGYTF TRBJ1-2 TRBV7-9 .
CASSPGGWGPYGYTF TRBJ1-2 TRBV6-5 .
CASSLSRGGAFF TRBJ1-1 TRBV12-3/TRBV12-4 .
CASSLEGKNSPLHF TRBJ1-6 TRBV5-1 .
CSVEEATAHGYTF TRBJ1-2 TRBV29-1 .
CASSPGGTTYTF TRBJ1-2 TRBV7-2 .
CASRTNRDNGQPQHF TRBJ1-5 TRBV28 .
CASRDRGYTGELFF TRBJ2-2 TRBV27 TRBD1
CASSPQGVRTDTQYF TRBJ2-3 TRBV11-2 .
CASSLRTGWADTQYF TRBJ2-3 TRBV28 .
CATSDLGGLEQYF TRBJ2-7 TRBV24-1 .
CASSDQGIQYF TRBJ2-4 TRBV5-6 .
CASSPGQGHEQYF TRBJ2-7 TRBV7-9 .
CASSEAGGQGYEQYF TRBJ2-7 TRBV2 TRBD1
CASSQSGQLEAFF TRBJ1-1 TRBV4-1 .